The entry below describes one TCR delta chain. The protein TCRdb lists belongs to a much larger clone and differs from this DNA's translation at residue 11, which points to a read error; the protein shown is made from the DNA. TCRdb re-called the RT-PCR reads through CATT. Of approximately 4,200 delta-chain clones listed, around 1.9% are singletons. The sample originates from a study of gamma-delta T cells after stem cell transplantation. Germline V gene sequence: CDR1 GEAIGNYY, CDR2 EKD. The CDR3 runs to 18 residues. V gave up 0 bases and J gave up 4 bases, with 23 bases separating them. The chain has TRDV2 and TRDJ1, with no clear D. The sample consisted of gamma-delta T cells. The TCR sequence derives from a human donor. It is not recorded whose cells these are; they may come from a transplant donor. CDR3 protein: CACDTVKGSLAPDDKLIF. The CDR3 DNA is TGTGCCTGTGACACCGTTAAAGGCTCTCTAGCCCCTGACGATAAACTCATCTTT.